This T cell receptor beta chain was identified in a study of Ad26.COV2.S vaccination and SARS-CoV-2 variants. Study overall: Enrolled in COV1001, the donor was in the Ad26.COV2.S trial arm, which received the vaccine. Each vaccinee took Ad26.COV2.S intramuscularly, once or twice 56 days apart. Overall study results and limits: Total T cell responses, in the TCR breadth and depth analyses, may have been underestimated. It was vaccine recipients, not placebo recipients, who had the higher spike-specific TCR breadth.

As for this clone: The antigen remains undetermined.

Sequencing used immunoSEQ multiplex PCR; TCRdb keeps in-frame clones, though not all of them. The sample includes roughly 420,000 clones, about 91% of them seen just once. With 4 bases removed from V and 3 bases from J, the gap between germline ends came to 20 bases. CDR3 length: 17 residues. Germline V lookup: CDR1 SGHDN, CDR2 FVKESK. Treatment meaning: some 19 received Ad26.COV2.S at low or high dose, single or two shots; several received placebo; per-sample allocation not given. Specimen acquisition occurred on day 63 following the initial vaccine or placebo injection. The clonotype originates from a person aged 18-65 years who received the Ad26.COV2.S COVID-19 vaccine or a placebo. The J gene is TRBJ2-3, the V gene TRBV14; possible D gene TRBD2, 5 bases. The sequenced sample was peripheral blood, obtained in a trial of Ad26.COV2.S vaccine versus placebo. CDR3 sequence (DNA): TGTGCCAGCAGCCGCCGACACCTAGCAACGGGGACAGATACGCAGTATTTT. It specifies CASSRRHLATGTDTQYF.